The table lists the clone carrying this T cell receptor beta chain with a few counts. This record belongs to a study of TIL therapy for anti-PD-1-resistant metastatic lung cancer. Study in general: Median tumor mutation burden was roughly 1.4 mutations per megabase.

Time point described: pre-treatment sample, taken before nivolumab and TIL therapy. Adults with stage 4 NSCLC were enrolled in a phase I trial. The libraries were made with immunoSEQ v3. The protocol was immunoSEQ multiplex PCR, while the TCRdb copy is restricted to in-frame clones and leaves out a portion. Among 20,000 to 25,000 clones listed, approximately 70% were seen once. Here the sequenced sample was blood, taken at baseline. This clonotype was obtained from a person aged 25 to 80 with non-small cell lung cancer.

In DNA form, the CDR3 reads TGTGCCAGCAGCGCCCACTCCGGGACTAGCGCCTACGAGCAGTACTTC. Protein: CASSAHSGTSAYEQYF. The V and J genes are TRBV9 and TRBJ2-7; 10 nucleotides align to TRBD2. The CDR3 spans 16 residues. Germline values: CDR1 SGDLS, CDR2 YYNGEE. Unmatched junction bases numbered 8, after V lost 3 bases and J lost 2 bases.